This T cell receptor (beta chain) was profiled in a study of blood T cells in healthy people across ages. Overall study results and limits: With age, beta diversity per million T cells declined roughly linearly, significantly by over 35.

From germline, CDR1 is MDHEN and CDR2 SYDVKM. The trim removed 8 bases at V and 7 bases at J, leaving 8 bases unmatched. The CDR3 is made up of 13 amino acids. The draw of peripheral blood yielded around 9.6 milliliters from each donor. Only a few counts were recorded for this clonotype. Its antigen remains unknown. Alongside a J-beta primer mix, a sample-barcoded 5' primer served in a second PCR lasting about 7 to 12 cycles. Every single cDNA molecule received a tag from a template-switch adaptor with 12 random nucleotides. TCRdb fed the 5' RACE reads into MiXCR, producing one record per CDR3 protein. The table has about 1.7 million distinct CDR3 sequences, 28% seen once.

The sequencing input was blood. This sequence joins TRBV28 and TRBJ1-2; 9 bases line up with TRBD1. This clonotype originated in a woman under 40 in good health. CDR3 DNA: TGTGCCAGCCGGGACAGGGCTTTCGGTGGCTACACCTTC. This encodes CASRDRAFGGYTF.